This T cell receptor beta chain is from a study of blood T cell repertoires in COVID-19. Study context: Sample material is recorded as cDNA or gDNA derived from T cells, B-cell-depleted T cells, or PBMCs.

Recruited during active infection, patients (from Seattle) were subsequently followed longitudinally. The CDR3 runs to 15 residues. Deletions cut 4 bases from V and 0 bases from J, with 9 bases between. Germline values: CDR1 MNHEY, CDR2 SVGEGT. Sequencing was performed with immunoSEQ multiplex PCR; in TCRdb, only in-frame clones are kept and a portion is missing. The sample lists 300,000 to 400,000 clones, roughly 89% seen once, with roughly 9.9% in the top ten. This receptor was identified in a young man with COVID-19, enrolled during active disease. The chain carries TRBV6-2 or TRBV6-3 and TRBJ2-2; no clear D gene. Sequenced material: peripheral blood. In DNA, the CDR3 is TGTGCCAGCAGTTCCATCGGAGCGAACACCGGGGAGCTGTTTTTT. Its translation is CASSSIGANTGELFF.